This T cell receptor beta chain was captured by sequencing in a study of T cell repertoires in cytomegalovirus infection. At the level of the study: Matching HLA type, along with CMV infection, was indicated by public TCR beta signatures. Overall study findings and caveats: There were HLA-C-restricted CMV-specific TCR beta clonotypes dominating the ex vivo response.

TCRdb recomputed calls from the reads with MiXCR, one row per CDR3 protein. The sample carries around 200,000 distinct CDR3 sequences, 17% recorded once. A remark on this clonotype: The antigen is unknown.

The sequence was obtained from a human donor in good health (CMV status not recorded). Some clones in this sample may be carry-over from other donors' samples. Sequenced material: CD8+ T cells from PBMCs.

The CDR3 protein is CASSQDRSSGATDTQYF. The DNA of the CDR3 is TGCGCCAGCAGCCAAGATCGGTCTAGCGGGGCCACAGATACGCAGTATTTT. The rearrangement links TRBV4-1 to TRBJ2-3; TRBD2 matches at 9 bases. CDR1 is MGHRA, CDR2 YSYEKL, per germline. The V segment lost 0 bases and the J segment 2 bases; nucleotides outside the gene matches: 6. CDR3 length equals 17 residues.